This note documents a single T cell receptor (beta chain) sequence. This entry comes from a study of blood T cell repertoires in COVID-19. Trimming removed 5 bases at V and 3 bases at J, with 16 bases between. The germline gives CDR1 SGHTS, CDR2 YDEGEE. This CDR3 spans 15 amino acids. TCRdb's copy holds only in-frame clones and misses some; the assay was immunoSEQ multiplex PCR. The sample yields 210,000 or so clones, roughly 81% seen once. What was sequenced was peripheral blood. The sequence was collected from a woman between 45 and 60 years old with active or convalescent COVID-19. The chain has TRBV5-8 and TRBJ2-3; tentative D call: TRBD1 (5 bases). The CDR3 here is CASRHSWGSTDTQYF. The DNA for the CDR3 is TGTGCCAGCAGGCACTCATGGGGCTCGACAGATACGCAGTATTTT.